This T cell receptor beta chain was recorded in a study of cytomegalovirus exposure and HLA in healthy donors. PCR used 60 Vbeta primers and 13 Jbeta primers. Clones were read by immunoSEQ multiplex PCR, and TCRdb kept only the in-frame ones, dropping some. Found here are some 150,000 clones, roughly four fifths of them singletons; the top ten hold under 2%. This clone was counted once. Specimen: PBMCs. The receptor's source is a female donor in good health and CMV-seronegative.

The CDR3 nucleotides are TGTGCCAGCAGTGAAAGGTCTAGAGGGGAGACCCAGTACTTC. The encoded protein is CASSERSRGETQYF. The V gene is TRBV25-1, the J gene TRBJ2-5; TRBD2 is a possible D gene (5 bases). The V end was cut by 2 bases, the J end by 5 bases, with 12 bases between. CDR1 is MGHDK and CDR2 is SYGVNS in the germline V gene. CDR3 size: 14 residues.